The 9 T cell receptor beta chains listed next were all sequenced from one sample in a study of T cells in Graves' hyperthyroidism and ophthalmopathy. Amplification yielded TCR beta CDR3 regions, with RNA transcripts as the source. The study used the HTBI primer set for a first-round RT-PCR of the TCR CDR3. TCRdb itself ran the multiplex PCR reads through MiXCR, one entry per CDR3 protein. Of 300,000 to 450,000 distinct CDR3 sequences listed, approximately 15% are singletons. Sample: blood. Every receptor here comes from a woman aged 55-75 years with Graves' hyperthyroidism.

The sample holds many counts of this clonotype. This sequence joins TRBV2 and TRBJ2-6, with a possible D match to TRBD2 (6 bases). Germline V lookup: CDR1 SNHLY, CDR2 FYNNEI. V lost 7 bases, J lost 0 bases, and 10 bases lay in between. CDR3 length: 15 amino acids. CDR3 in amino acids: CASKAGPSGANVLTF. CDR3 DNA: TGTGCCAGCAAGGCGGGGCCCTCTGGGGCCAACGTCCTGACTTTC.

This clonotype was recorded at least ten times. The chain couples TRBV30 to TRBJ1-2; possible D gene TRBD1, 6 bases. Trimming cost V 8 bases and J 8 bases, with 24 bases left between them. The germline V gene has CDR1 GTSNPN and CDR2 SVGIG (reference sequence). This CDR3 contains 14 residues. The CDR3 coding sequence is TGTGCCGGGAAAAGGAGGGGGGGGGCGCTCGGCTACACCTTC. This codes for CAGKRRGGALGYTF.

This clonotype was counted at least ten times. The chain is built from TRBV5-1 and TRBJ2-7, with a possible D match to TRBD2 (5 bases). The CDR3 has 16 amino acids. V was cut by 4 bases and J by 0 bases, with 17 bases left in between. The germline V gene encodes CDR1 SGHRS and CDR2 YFSETQ. This CDR3 reads CASSMTAGGSSYEQYF. CDR3 DNA: TGCGCCAGCAGCATGACCGCGGGTGGAAGCTCCTACGAGCAGTACTTC. The variable domain in full, completed from reference TRBV5-1 and TRBJ2-7, reads KAGVTQTPRYLIKTRGQQVTLSCSPISGHRSVSWYQQTPGQGLQFLFEYFSETQRNKGNFPGRFSGRQFSNSRSEMNVSTLELGDSALYLCASSMTAGGSSYEQYFGPGTRLTVT.

The V gene is TRBV6-6, the J gene TRBJ2-5; 7 bases agree with TRBD1. Germline CDR1 MNHNY, CDR2 SVGAGI (reference sequence). The CDR3 covers 15 residues. V trimming: 2 bases; J trimming: 5 bases; junction bases outside the gene matches: 8. CDR3 nucleotides: TGTGCCAGCAGTTACGGGACAGCAAAGGGGGAGACCCAGTACTTC. Translating gives CASSYGTAKGETQYF.

V usage is TRBV4-2 and J usage is TRBJ2-2; D possibly corresponds to TRBD2 (6 bases). V was trimmed by 6 bases and J by 1 base, leaving 12 bases between them. Looked up from germline, CDR1 is LGHNA and CDR2 is YNFKEQ. The CDR3 covers 15 residues. For the CDR3, the DNA is TGTGCCAGCAGAGCCGCAGCGGGGAACACCGGGGAGCTGTTTTTT. It codes for CASRAAAGNTGELFF.

In its sample, this clonotype was seen many times. The chain links TRBV28 to TRBJ2-4; TRBD1 is a possible D gene (6 bases). The V end was cut by 6 bases, the J end by 0 bases, with 9 bases between. The CDR3 consists of 14 residues. Germline assignment: CDR1 MDHEN and CDR2 SYDVKM. The CDR3 nucleotides are TGTGCCAGCAGCCTACAGGGAGCCAAAAACATTCAGTACTTC. It encodes CASSLQGAKNIQYF.

The sample holds many counts of this clonotype. The genes are TRBV3-1 and TRBJ2-1, with 7 bases aligning to TRBD2. CDR3 length: 17 amino acids. Germline lookup yields CDR1 LGHDT and CDR2 YNNKEL (reference sequence). The trim removed 4 bases at V and 0 bases at J, leaving 9 bases unmatched. The CDR3 region has the DNA TGTGCCAGCAGCCCATTAGCGGGCTCCAGCTCCTACAATGAGCAGTTCTTC. Amino acids: CASSPLAGSSSYNEQFF.

At least ten counts were recorded for this clonotype. V and J are TRBV10-3 and TRBJ1-1; no reliable D call. Per the germline V gene, CDR1 is ENHRY and CDR2 is SYGVKD. The CDR3 sequence is 16 residues long. Trimming left V 7 bases short and J 0 bases short, with 18 bases between. This chain's CDR3 is CAIKEPDSTVNTEAFF. Written as DNA, the CDR3 is TGTGCCATCAAGGAGCCGGACTCGACGGTGAACACTGAAGCTTTCTTT.

The chain is built from TRBV2 and TRBJ2-7; D is unclear. The germline CDR1 and CDR2 sequences are SNHLY and FYNNEI. V was shortened by 6 bases and J by 1 base, with 10 bases between the two germline ends. CDR3 length: 13 residues. CDR3 residues: CASSAHGSYEQYF. The CDR3 DNA is TGTGCCAGCAGCGCCCACGGGTCCTACGAGCAGTACTTC.